The next 9 T cell receptor beta chains were all read from a single sample in a study of T cell clonotyping in hematopoietic cell transplantation. The time point: recipient sample about 28 days before transplant, after cytoreduction. TCRdb's copy holds only in-frame clones and misses some; the assay was immunoSEQ multiplex PCR. Of several thousand clones in the sample, around 85% were seen once. Here the sequenced sample was peripheral blood mononuclear cells, taken before stem cell transplant. These receptors were collected from a man aged 55 to 70 with acute myeloid leukemia. Some clones in this sample may be carry-over from other donors' samples.

This chain joins TRBV27 and TRBJ2-7; D tentatively reads TRBD1 or TRBD2 (5 bases each). The germline gives CDR1 MNHEY, CDR2 SMNVEV (reference sequence). This CDR3 is 15 amino acids long. V was trimmed by 4 bases and J by 6 bases, leaving 19 bases between them. CDR3 region: CASSSGTAPLGEQYF. The CDR3 region has the DNA TGTGCCAGCAGTTCCGGGACCGCCCCCTTAGGCGAGCAGTACTTC.

This clone occurred once. The rearrangement links TRBV5-8 to TRBJ2-2, with a tentative D call TRBD2 (6 bases). V dropped 8 bases and J dropped 0 bases, with 11 bases sitting between them. The CDR3 consists of 14 residues. Germline CDR1 SGHTS, CDR2 YDEGEE. The CDR3, as DNA: TGTGCCAGTCTGGGACTTCCGAACACCGGGGAGCTGTTTTTT. Protein product: CASLGLPNTGELFF.

The V and J genes are TRBV6-5 and TRBJ2-7, with TRBD2 as a possible D gene (7 bases). The CDR3 has 16 residues. V lost 2 bases and J lost 2, with 16 bases in between. Germline CDR1 and CDR2: MNHEY and SVGAGI. CDR3 protein: CASSYRGGAFTYEQYF. Here the CDR3 DNA reads TGTGCCAGCAGTTACCGAGGGGGGGCATTCACCTACGAGCAGTACTTC.

The chain couples TRBV6-7 to TRBJ2-3; D uncertain. TRBV6-7 is treated as an ORF (open reading frame) with a function not yet certain. The CDR3 totals 13 residues. Trimming took off 2 bases at V and 2 bases at J, with 5 bases between the two ends. The CDR3 loop reads CASSYEDTDTQYF. DNA of the CDR3: TGTGCCAGCAGTTACGAGGACACAGATACGCAGTATTTT.

This clone was recorded a few times. The CDR3 DNA reads TGCGCCAGCAGCCAAGCCCCGAGGGGTTTTGAGTACAATGAGCAGTTCTTC. This codes for CASSQAPRGFEYNEQFF. V and J are TRBV4-1 and TRBJ2-1; D could derive from TRBD1 or TRBD2 (5 bases each). The length of the CDR3 is 17 residues. The germline CDR1 and CDR2 sequences are MGHRA and YSYEKL. Trimming removed 1 base from V and 4 bases from J, with 17 bases in between.

This clone was recorded once. The chain carries TRBV2 and TRBJ1-2; a possible D gene is TRBD1 (6 bases). The V end lost 0 bases, the J end lost 4 bases, and 12 bases lay between the germline ends. The CDR3 sequence is 15 residues long. CDR1 is SNHLY and CDR2 is FYNNEI in the germline V gene. CDR3 residues: CASSEASGEVYGYTF. The CDR3 bases are TGTGCCAGCAGTGAAGCTTCAGGGGAAGTCTATGGCTACACCTTC.

The V and J genes are TRBV7-2 and TRBJ2-5; D uncertain. The CDR3 runs to 15 residues. Trimming shortened V by 1 base and J by 4 bases, and 13 bases separated the two germline ends. Germline CDR1 reads SGHTA; CDR2 reads FQGNSA. CDR3 DNA sequence: TGTGCCAGCAGCTTAGGGCCGACGGGCCCAGAGACCCAGTACTTC. This sequence encodes CASSLGPTGPETQYF.

The gene calls are TRBV30 and TRBJ2-7; 7 bases line up with TRBD2. V lost 8 bases, J lost 1 base, and 8 bases stayed unmatched. The CDR3 has 13 amino acids. From germline, CDR1 is GTSNPN and CDR2 SVGIG (reference sequence). For the CDR3, the DNA is TGTGCCGGGGGGGAGTTCGGTTCCTACGAGCAGTACTTC. Translating it yields CAGGEFGSYEQYF.

The chain uses TRBV2 and TRBJ1-1; D is ambiguous. Germline lookup yields CDR1 SNHLY and CDR2 FYNNEI. V was trimmed by 7 bases and J by 3 bases, leaving 12 bases between them. The CDR3 has 13 residues. The chain's CDR3 is CASKQARDTEAFF. CDR3 nucleotide sequence: TGTGCCAGCAAGCAGGCCCGGGACACTGAAGCTTTCTTT.